A single sample is the source of the 4 T cell receptor beta chains below, sequenced in a study of blood T cell repertoires in COVID-19. Assay: immunoSEQ multiplex PCR; the TCRdb copy retains only in-frame clones and omits some. The table lists 150,000 or so clones, less than 85% of them singletons. Sequenced material: PBMCs or T cells enriched from blood (not recorded which). Source of these receptors: a man aged 60 to 75 who had recovered from COVID-19.

This clone was counted between two and nine times. The chain recombines TRBV5-4 with TRBJ2-2, with D uncertain. CDR1 is SGHNT, CDR2 YYREEE, per germline (reference sequence). The CDR3 is made up of 15 amino acids. Trimming pared 4 bases from V and 4 bases from J, leaving 14 bases between. The CDR3 DNA sequence: TGTGCCAGCAGCCGTACGAACCTGGCCACCGGGGAGCTGTTTTTT. Translated, it gives CASSRTNLATGELFF.

The genes are TRBV5-8 and TRBJ2-5; maybe TRBD2 (7 bases). Germline CDR1 SGHTS, CDR2 YDEGEE. V lost 5 bases to trimming and J lost 2 bases, with 16 bases between them. CDR3 length: 15 amino acids. CDR3 region: CASSRQVGGQETQYF. The CDR3 bases are TGTGCCAGCAGTCGACAGGTCGGGGGGCAAGAGACCCAGTACTTC.

This clone was counted a few times. The chain links TRBV5-1 to TRBJ2-5; 7 bases align to TRBD2. Germline CDR1 SGHRS, CDR2 YFSETQ. V lost 1 base, J lost 1 base, and 4 bases stayed unmatched. The CDR3 covers 15 residues. CDR3 sequence: CASSLQLAAQETQYF. The CDR3 DNA follows: TGCGCCAGCAGCTTGCAGCTAGCGGCCCAAGAGACCCAGTACTTC.

The gene calls are TRBV15 and TRBJ2-5; D perhaps matches TRBD1 (5 bases). CDR1 and CDR2 (germline): LNHNV, YYDKDF (reference sequence). This CDR3 is built from 15 residues. V was clipped by 0 bases and J by 1 base, with 9 bases between them. CDR3 residues: CATSRDRASQETQYF. The DNA for the CDR3 is TGTGCCACCAGCAGAGACAGGGCCTCCCAAGAGACCCAGTACTTC.